This TCR beta chain was obtained from a study of blood T cell repertoires in COVID-19. Per germline, CDR1 LGHNA and CDR2 YNFKEQ. Unmatched junction bases numbered 4, after V lost 11 bases and J lost 2 bases. This CDR3 has 13 residues. In the authors' methods: Amplification from reference gene primers served as the basis for estimated nucleated cell counts. Some clones are missing from TCRdb's copy, which holds only in-frame ones; the method was immunoSEQ multiplex PCR. Clonal size and the V and J genes are those of that table, whereas D and trimming came from the DNA. The sample has approximately 140,000 clones, 70% to 85% seen once; the top ten hold 5.5% to 8%.

The chain uses TRBV4-2 and TRBJ2-3; 10 positions match TRBD2. Source material: peripheral blood. This receptor was taken from a human donor in a cohort sampled during active COVID-19. The CDR3 reads CAHSGGPTDTQYF. DNA of the CDR3: TGTGCCCATAGCGGGGGGCCCACAGATACGCAGTATTTT.